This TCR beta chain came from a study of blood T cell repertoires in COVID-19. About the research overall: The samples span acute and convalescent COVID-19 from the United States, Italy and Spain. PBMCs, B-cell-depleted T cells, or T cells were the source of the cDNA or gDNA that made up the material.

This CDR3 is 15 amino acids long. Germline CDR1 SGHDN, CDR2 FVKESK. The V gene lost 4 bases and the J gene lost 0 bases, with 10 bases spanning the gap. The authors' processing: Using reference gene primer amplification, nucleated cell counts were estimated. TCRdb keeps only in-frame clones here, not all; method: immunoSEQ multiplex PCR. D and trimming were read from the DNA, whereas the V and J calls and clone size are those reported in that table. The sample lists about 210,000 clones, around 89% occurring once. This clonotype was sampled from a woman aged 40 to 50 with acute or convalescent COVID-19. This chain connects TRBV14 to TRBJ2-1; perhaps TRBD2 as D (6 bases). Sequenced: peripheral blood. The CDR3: CASSRDFSSYNEQFF. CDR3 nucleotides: TGTGCCAGCAGCCGGGACTTTAGCTCCTACAATGAGCAGTTCTTC.